This entry lists 14 T cell receptor beta chains sequenced from one sample in a study of CXCR3-negative and CXCR3-positive naive CD8 T cells (dated by TCRdb to the late 2010s). What the research found in general, with its limitations: TRB CDR3s from CXCR3-positive naive cells showed higher hydrophobicity (lower Kidera factor 4), lower energy, and higher strength and volume indices than CXCR3-negative naive cells.

These receptors lack a known antigen. Sequencing was carried out with a NextSeq 550. The Human TCR Profiling Kit (MiLaboratory) was used to make UMI-labeled 5' RACE TRB cDNA libraries. TCRdb reanalyzed the reads, keeping one entry per CDR3 protein sequence and omitting DNA. The sample table on file contains about 98,000 distinct CDR3 sequences. The ten largest clones add up to about 1.1% of the sample. Sequenced: naive CXCR3+ CD8+ T cells from blood. The cell subset or site tag for this specimen amounts to: CD45RO-CCR7+CD27+CD95- naive CD8+ T cells expressing CXCR3 (TNR3+). Every receptor here comes from a human donor in good health. Some clones in this sample may be carry-over from other donors' samples.

This sequence joins TRBV7-6 and TRBJ2-1; TCRdb returns TRBD2, unconfirmable since there is no DNA. This CDR3 contains 18 residues. The germline CDR1 and CDR2 sequences are SGHVS and FNYEAQ. The CDR3 here is CASSLELAGGLVGNEQFF. The whole variable domain, remainder taken from reference TRBV7-6 and TRBJ2-1, is GAGVSQSPRYKVTKRGQDVALRCDPISGHVSLYWYRQALGQGPEFLTYFNYEAQQDKSGLPNDRFSAERPEGSISTLTIQRTEQRDSAMYRCASSLELAGGLVGNEQFFGPGTRLTVL.

This chain links TRBV20-1 with TRBJ2-7; TCRdb names TRBD2, which stays unverified in the absence of DNA. Germline assignment: CDR1 DFQATT and CDR2 SNEGSKA (reference sequence). The CDR3 covers 13 residues. CDR3 residues: CSARGAGGYEQYF.

This chain uses TRBV7-9 with TRBJ1-1; the TCRdb D gene call, TRBD1, has no DNA to confirm it. The CDR3 contains 15 residues. Germline-derived CDR1 and CDR2 are SEHNR and FQNEAQ (reference sequence). The CDR3 is CASSIQTGMNTEAFF. Combining the CDR3 with reference TRBV7-9 and TRBJ1-1 gives the whole variable domain DTGVSQNPRHKITKRGQNVTFRCDPISEHNRLYWYRQTLGQGPEFLTYFQNEAQLEKSRLLSDRFSAERPKGSFSTLEIQRTEQGDSAMYLCASSIQTGMNTEAFFGQGTRLTVV.

J is TRBJ2-1 and V is TRBV4-1; TCRdb's D gene call, TRBD2, goes unchecked for lack of DNA. Per the germline V gene, CDR1 is MGHRA and CDR2 is YSYEKL. This CDR3 has 17 residues. Here the CDR3 reads CASSQALTSGGLNEQFF.

V gene TRBV7-9 combines with J gene TRBJ2-3; TCRdb reports TRBD1, a call that lacks DNA to check it against. The germline gives CDR1 SEHNR, CDR2 FQNEAQ (reference sequence). This CDR3 has 16 residues. This CDR3 reads CASSFPQAIGTDTQYF.

The CDR3 protein is CASSPPPGAEQYF. J is TRBJ2-7 and V is TRBV7-9; TCRdb designates TRBD1, a call that cannot be tested without DNA. This CDR3 is built from 13 residues. CDR1 SEHNR and CDR2 FQNEAQ come from the germline V gene (reference sequence).

The genes are TRBV10-3 and TRBJ1-1; TCRdb's D call of TRBD1 is untestable without DNA. Germline CDR1 is ENHRY and CDR2 is SYGVKD. This CDR3 is built from 11 residues. The CDR3 reads CATLLNTEAFF.

This chain uses TRBV7-6 with TRBJ2-6. The CDR3 extends over 14 amino acids. The germline V gene encodes CDR1 SGHVS and CDR2 FNYEAQ. CDR3 in amino acids: CASSSAPGANVLTF. Complete variable domain (other parts from reference TRBV7-6 and TRBJ2-6): GAGVSQSPRYKVTKRGQDVALRCDPISGHVSLYWYRQALGQGPEFLTYFNYEAQQDKSGLPNDRFSAERPEGSISTLTIQRTEQRDSAMYRCASSSAPGANVLTFGAGSRLTVL.

The chain couples TRBV19 to TRBJ1-6. There are 17 residues in the CDR3. Germline V gene sequence: CDR1 LNHDA, CDR2 SQIVND (reference sequence). CDR3 sequence reads: CASSILSGGTYNSPLHF.

The gene calls are TRBV13 and TRBJ2-5; with no DNA, the TCRdb D assignment of TRBD1 cannot be verified. The CDR3 consists of 13 residues. CDR1 is PRHDT and CDR2 is FYEKMQ in the germline V gene (reference sequence). The CDR3 is CASRPGRKETQYF.

This sequence joins TRBV12-3 or TRBV12-4 and TRBJ2-3; no DNA is available, so the TRBD2 call from TCRdb remains unchecked. The CDR3 loop spans 13 amino acids. Here the CDR3 reads CATGRGSTDTQYF.

The chain links TRBV4-3 to TRBJ2-1. The CDR3 is 15 amino acids. The V gene's germline CDR1 is LGHNA and CDR2 YSLEER. The CDR3 sequence is CASSQAFGAYNEQFF.

The V and J genes are TRBV6-5 and TRBJ2-3. This CDR3 spans 13 amino acids. The germline V gene encodes CDR1 MNHEY and CDR2 SVGAGI. CDR3 in amino acids: CASSWQSTDTQYF.

The CDR3 protein is CASSGQGLNEQYF. The J gene is TRBJ2-7, the V gene TRBV28; the TCRdb D gene call, TRBD1, has no DNA to confirm it. The CDR3 is 13 residues long. CDR1 and CDR2 (germline): MDHEN, SYDVKM.